This is a list of T cell receptor beta chains from one sample in a study of blood T cell repertoires in COVID-19. Only in-frame clones appear in the TCRdb table, and some are missing; sequencing was by immunoSEQ multiplex PCR. The data show some 100,000 clones, with almost 85% seen just once and almost 7% held by the top ten. Input material: peripheral blood. These TCRs come from a man aged 50-60 years with active or convalescent COVID-19. The CDR3 runs from the conserved cysteine through the conserved F or W. A D gene is named only where the DNA matches it firmly. A clone size is listed for some rows: how often the clone was seen (once, few, many), or a class if it is expanded.

>NA|TRBV28|12|TRBJ2-7|TRBD1
CASRDRVDEQYF
TGTGCCAGCCGGGACAGGGTGGACGAGCAGTACTTC
>NA|TRBV5-1|12|TRBJ2-3|NA
CASNGEVDTQYF
TGCGCCAGCAATGGGGAGGTGGATACGCAGTATTTT
>few|TRBV19|12|TRBJ2-1|NA
CASSTGLTEQFF
TGTGCCAGTAGTACAGGGTTAACTGAGCAGTTCTTC
>NA|TRBV28|12|TRBJ2-1|NA
CASSEGPRGGFF
TGTGCCAGCAGTGAGGGACCCCGAGGGGGGTTCTTC
>NA|TRBV5-8|17|TRBJ2-5|TRBD2
CASSGGLAGGPKETQYF
TGTGCCAGCAGCGGGGGACTAGCGGGGGGCCCCAAAGAGACCCAGTACTTC
>few|TRBV27|15|TRBJ1-6|TRBD1
CASSLTGTGNSPLHF
TGTGCCAGCAGTTTAACCGGGACAGGGAATTCACCCCTCCACTTT
>NA|TRBV5-5|14|TRBJ1-5|NA
CASSLMQGNQPQHF
TGTGCCAGCAGCTTGATGCAGGGCAATCAGCCCCAGCATTTT
>NA|TRBV7-9|15|TRBJ2-1|NA
CASSLARGVWNEQFF
TGTGCCAGCAGCTTAGCACGGGGAGTCTGGAATGAGCAGTTCTTC
>NA|TRBV13|17|TRBJ2-1|TRBD1
CASSLGSAAGGYNEQFF
TGTGCCAGCAGCTTAGGGTCTGCGGCAGGGGGCTACAATGAGCAGTTCTTC
>once|TRBV6-5|15|TRBJ2-7|NA
CASSYSTGVSYEQYF
TGTGCCAGCAGTTACTCGACCGGGGTTAGCTACGAGCAGTACTTC
>NA|TRBV6-2/TRBV6-3|17|TRBJ1-3|NA
CASSYSTYLSSGNTIYF
TGTGCCAGCAGTTACTCTACTTACCTAAGCTCTGGAAACACCATATATTTT
>NA|TRBV28|14|TRBJ1-2|NA
CASSLGRGIYGYTF
TGTGCCAGCAGTTTAGGCAGGGGCATCTATGGCTACACCTTC
>NA|TRBV4-3|17|TRBJ2-7|TRBD2
CASSQEVGGGAVYEQYF
TGCGCCAGCAGCCAAGAGGTGGGGGGAGGGGCTGTCTACGAGCAGTACTTC
>NA|TRBV28|13|TRBJ1-1|NA
CASSTYRVGEAFF
TGTGCCAGCAGTACCTACAGGGTAGGTGAAGCTTTCTTT
>NA|TRBV27|14|TRBJ1-5|TRBD1
CASSAQGADQPQHF
TGTGCCAGCAGTGCACAGGGGGCTGATCAGCCCCAGCATTTT